This entry describes one T cell receptor beta chain. Its specificity is not known. This entry comes from a study of graft-versus-host responses after intestinal transplantation. The wider study: Recipients uniformly received anti-thymocyte globulin induction, followed by tacrolimus and steroids for around 3 years. Findings of the study overall: Within the allografts of patients who had graft-donor T cell macrochimerism, graft-versus-host to host-versus-graft clonal ratios were high.

Profiling relied on immunoSEQ multiplex PCR, and the TCRdb table lists in-frame clones only, not all of them. The repertoire consists of approximately 77,000 clones, with around 90% occurring once and the leading ten covering around 0.35%. CDR3 length: 15 residues. CDR1 and CDR2 (germline): SGHNT, YYREEE (reference sequence). V lost 3 bases, J lost 3 bases, and 7 bases stayed unmatched. The chain couples TRBV5-4 to TRBJ2-3, with TRBD2 matching over 7 bases. The sample in question was unstimulated CD4+ T cells sorted from spleen or lymph node cells, obtained before intestinal transplant. This TCR came from a human donor who received an intestinal transplant. CDR3 sequence: CASSSGGGGTDTQYF. The DNA for the CDR3 is TGTGCCAGCAGCTCGGGGGGTGGCGGGACAGATACGCAGTATTTT.